Presented here are 26 T cell receptor beta chains from one specimen sequenced in a study of vaccination effects on CD4 cells after COVID-19. Under the ViraFEST assay, PBMC were stimulated with viral peptide pools so that antigen-specific CD4+ T cells expanded. Sequencing was performed afterwards. Culture proceeded for approximately 10 days, and CD4+ T cells were then isolated. Vaccinated participants had no history of SARS-CoV-2 infection and tested negative for nucleocapsid antibodies. No cognate antigen is known for these TCRs. Measured with immunoSEQ multiplex PCR; TCRdb has only the in-frame clones, and not every one. This sample has 65,000 or so clones, with roughly three quarters found just once. The sequencing used CD4+ T cells from PBMCs cultured with HCoV-NL63 spike peptides, collected before COVID-19 vaccination. These receptors were collected from a human donor who received a COVID-19 vaccine.

The chain employs TRBV27 and TRBJ1-6; D gene unclear. Deletions cut 3 bases from V and 0 bases from J, with 6 bases between. The CDR3 has 15 residues. Germline V gene data show CDR1 as MNHEY and CDR2 as SMNVEV (reference sequence). The CDR3 nucleotides are TGTGCCAGCAGTTTGTCCCGCTCCTATAATTCACCCCTCCACTTT. Its translation: CASSLSRSYNSPLHF.

The chain couples TRBV10-1 to TRBJ1-2; D is unclear. V was shortened by 2 bases and J by 2 bases, with 6 bases between the two germline ends. Germline values: CDR1 WNHNN, CDR2 SYGVQD (reference sequence). This CDR3 has 13 amino acids. The CDR3 loop reads CASSEDLNYGYTF. The CDR3 DNA reads TGCGCCAGCAGTGAGGACCTAAACTATGGCTACACCTTC.

This chain joins TRBV9 and TRBJ1-4, with D perhaps TRBD1 (5 bases). The CDR3 is 15 amino acids. The V gene's germline CDR1 is SGDLS and CDR2 YYNGEE. Trimming pared 3 bases from V and 0 bases from J, leaving 9 bases between. This chain's CDR3 is CASSEGPATNEKLFF. The CDR3, as DNA: TGTGCCAGCAGCGAGGGGCCCGCAACTAATGAAAAACTGTTTTTT.

The rearrangement links TRBV27 to TRBJ2-5, with D possibly matching TRBD2 (6 bases). This CDR3 is 13 amino acids long. Trimming left V 6 bases short and J 4 bases short, with 12 bases between. Germline CDR1 MNHEY, CDR2 SMNVEV (reference sequence). In DNA, the CDR3 is TGTGCCAGCAGCCTACTAGCAGGAGAGACCCAGTACTTC. Residues: CASSLLAGETQYF.

This clone was detected only once. V usage is TRBV7-9 and J usage is TRBJ2-7; D perhaps matches TRBD1 (5 bases). Trimming shortened V by 3 bases and J by 3 bases, and 9 bases separated the two germline ends. The CDR3 sequence is 13 residues long. Germline CDR1 is SEHNR and CDR2 is FQNEAQ (reference sequence). CDR3 residues: CASSFTQGYEQYV. In DNA form, the CDR3 reads TGTGCCAGCAGCTTTACCCAGGGCTACGAGCAGTACGTC.

V is TRBV29-1 and J is TRBJ2-5, with D perhaps matching TRBD1 (6 bases). There are 15 residues in the CDR3. V was cut by 7 bases and J by 6 bases, with 24 bases left in between. Looked up from germline, CDR1 is SQVTM and CDR2 is ANQGSEA. Written as DNA, the CDR3 is TGCAGCGGCACGAAGGCCGCAGGGGCGGCGAAGACCCAGTACTTC. This encodes CSGTKAAGAAKTQYF.

The genes are TRBV10-3 and TRBJ2-7, with 9 bases fitting TRBD1. This CDR3 contains 15 residues. J was trimmed by 4 bases and V by 0 bases; bases with no gene match: 4. CDR1 is ENHRY, CDR2 SYGVKD, per germline. The CDR3 here is CAISESPTGGYEQYV. DNA of the CDR3: TGTGCCATCAGTGAGTCCCCGACAGGGGGGTACGAGCAGTACGTC.

The J gene is TRBJ1-1, the V gene TRBV19; 8 bases fit TRBD1. V lost 4 bases, J lost 3 bases, and 7 bases stayed unmatched. The CDR3 has 15 amino acids. Germline V lookup: CDR1 LNHDA, CDR2 SQIVND (reference sequence). The CDR3 protein is CASSRDRGGYTEAFF. For the CDR3, the DNA is TGTGCCAGTAGTAGAGACAGGGGTGGATACACTGAAGCTTTCTTT. Filled out from reference TRBV19 and TRBJ1-1, the complete variable domain reads DGGITQSPKYLFRKEGQNVTLSCEQNLNHDAMYWYRQDPGQGLRLIYYSQIVNDFQKGDIAEGYSVSREKKESFPLTVTSAQKNPTAFYLCASSRDRGGYTEAFFGQGTRLTVV.

The rearrangement links TRBV7-9 to TRBJ1-4; D unresolved. CDR3 length: 14 residues. Trimming left V 0 bases short and J 0 bases short, with 2 bases between. Germline CDR1 is SEHNR and CDR2 is FQNEAQ (reference sequence). The CDR3 DNA follows: TGTGCCAGCAGCTTAGCTGCAACTAATGAAAAACTGTTTTTT. This translates into CASSLAATNEKLFF.

J is TRBJ2-2 and V is TRBV30; no firm D call. Trimming pared 5 bases from V and 0 bases from J, leaving 10 bases between. The germline V gene encodes CDR1 GTSNPN and CDR2 SVGIG (reference sequence). The CDR3 consists of 14 residues. CDR3 in amino acids: CAWGHNTNTGELFF. The CDR3 region has the DNA TGTGCCTGGGGGCATAACACGAACACCGGGGAGCTGTTTTTT.

The chain carries TRBV10-1 and TRBJ1-2; D is unclear. Germline V lookup: CDR1 WNHNN, CDR2 SYGVQD (reference sequence). V lost 3 bases and J lost 4, with 9 bases in between. CDR3 length equals 13 residues. The CDR3 DNA is TGCGCCAGCAGTGATGCACTAGCCTATGGCTACACCTTC. The encoded protein is CASSDALAYGYTF.

The J gene is TRBJ2-1, the V gene TRBV5-7; TRBD2 aligns across 7 bases. TRBV5-7 is an ORF, with its function uncertain. CDR3 length: 19 amino acids. The J segment lost 0 bases and the V segment lost 1 base, leaving 13 bases of the junction unmatched. DNA for the CDR3: TGTGCCAGCAGCTTGAGTAAGCGGGGTTTTCCTAGCTCCTACAATGAGCAGTTCTTC. This encodes CASSLSKRGFPSSYNEQFF.

V and J are TRBV25-1 and TRBJ1-1, with D uncertain. The CDR3 contains 15 residues. CDR1 MGHDK and CDR2 SYGVNS come from the germline V gene. Between the trimmed V and J ends, which lost 3 bases and 1 base, there was a span of 12 bases. The CDR3 DNA reads as TGTGCCAGCAGTGACCCCACAGCCGGGAACACTGAAGCTTTCTTT. This translates into CASSDPTAGNTEAFF.

This rearrangement joins TRBV4-1 to TRBJ2-6; 8 bases are shared with TRBD1. The CDR3 has 18 amino acids. Germline CDR1 reads MGHRA; CDR2 reads YSYEKL. The J segment lost 0 bases and the V segment lost 4 bases, leaving 8 bases of the junction unmatched. Here the CDR3 reads CASSLGQGPLSGANVLTF. CDR3 DNA: TGCGCCAGCAGCCTCGGACAGGGTCCCCTCTCTGGGGCCAACGTCCTGACTTTC.

The V call is TRBV24-1, the J call TRBJ2-3, with 8 bases matching TRBD2. The CDR3 is made up of 16 amino acids. V lost 4 bases, J lost 6 bases, and 11 bases stayed unmatched. Germline loops: CDR1 KGHDR, CDR2 SFDVKD. CDR3 coding DNA: TGTGCCACCAGTGACCCCAGCGGGGGAGTTCTCGATACGCAGTATTTT. Its protein is CATSDPSGGVLDTQYF.

The chain employs TRBV27 and TRBJ2-5; D is perhaps TRBD1 or TRBD2 (6 bases each). Trimming stripped 6 bases from V and 2 bases from J, with 10 bases between. In germline, CDR1 is MNHEY, CDR2 SMNVEV (reference sequence). This CDR3 comprises 13 residues. CDR3 in amino acids: CASRKGGQETQYF. CDR3 DNA: TGTGCCAGCAGGAAGGGGGGTCAAGAGACCCAGTACTTC.

The chain has TRBV5-1 and TRBJ1-3, with 7 bases fitting TRBD1. CDR3 length equals 15 residues. The junction had 6 bases not matched to a gene; V was cut back by 2 bases and J by 4 bases. Germline CDR1 and CDR2: SGHRS and YFSETQ. The CDR3 region is CASSLEGQPGNTIYF. The CDR3, as DNA: TGCGCCAGCAGCTTAGAGGGACAGCCAGGAAACACCATATATTTT. Filled out from reference TRBV5-1 and TRBJ1-3, the complete variable domain reads KAGVTQTPRYLIKTRGQQVTLSCSPISGHRSVSWYQQTPGQGLQFLFEYFSETQRNKGNFPGRFSGRQFSNSRSEMNVSTLELGDSALYLCASSLEGQPGNTIYFGEGSWLTVV.

V and J are TRBV5-8 and TRBJ2-5; D unresolved. Trimming removed 4 bases at V and 2 bases at J, with 12 bases between. The CDR3 contains 14 residues. The germline gives CDR1 SGHTS, CDR2 YDEGEE. CDR3 DNA: TGTGCCAGCAGCCCGGGCGTCTTTCAAGAGACCCAGTACTTC. Its protein is CASSPGVFQETQYF.

The genes are TRBV6-5 and TRBJ2-3, with D tentatively TRBD2 (5 bases). The V gene lost 4 bases and the J gene lost 2 bases, with 7 bases spanning the gap. The CDR3 runs 13 residues. CDR1 and CDR2 from the germline V gene are MNHEY and SVGAGI. CDR3 bases: TGTGCCAGCAGTTGGAGGACCACAGATACGCAGTATTTT. Protein sequence: CASSWRTTDTQYF.

The V call is TRBV19, the J call TRBJ1-2; 7 bases agree with TRBD1. Trimming took 0 bases from V and 2 from J; bases not matched to a gene: 3. From germline, CDR1 is LNHDA and CDR2 SQIVND (reference sequence). The CDR3 totals 15 residues. The CDR3 here is CASSIDLTGNYGYTF. The CDR3 DNA is TGTGCCAGTAGTATAGATCTGACAGGGAACTATGGCTACACCTTC.

This rearrangement joins TRBV3-1 (or the pseudogene TRBV3-2) to TRBJ1-1, with TRBD1 identical over 7 bases. CDR3 length: 14 amino acids. Germline V gene sequence: CDR1 LGHDT, CDR2 YNNKEL (reference sequence). Trimming cost V 2 bases and J 7 bases; bases outside gene matches: 7. The CDR3 is CASSQPDRVSEAFF. In nucleotides, the CDR3 is TGTGCCAGCAGCCAACCCGACAGGGTGAGTGAAGCTTTCTTT.

The chain is built from TRBV5-1 and TRBJ2-5; 15 nucleotides match TRBD2. Germline trimming cut 4 bases from V and 5 bases from J; bases unmatched to any gene: 3. This CDR3 spans 15 amino acids. The V gene's germline CDR1 is SGHRS and CDR2 YFSETQ. CDR3 nucleotide sequence: TGCGCCAGCAGCGGAGGACTAGCGGGGGGGGAGACCCAGTACTTC. Residues: CASSGGLAGGETQYF. Looking up the rest from reference TRBV5-1 and TRBJ2-5 gives the full variable domain: KAGVTQTPRYLIKTRGQQVTLSCSPISGHRSVSWYQQTPGQGLQFLFEYFSETQRNKGNFPGRFSGRQFSNSRSEMNVSTLELGDSALYLCASSGGLAGGETQYFGPGTRLLVL.

The J gene is TRBJ2-5, the V gene TRBV6-5; 9 bases fit TRBD1. Trimming removed 5 bases from V and 5 bases from J; junction bases left unmatched: 9. Germline V gene sequence: CDR1 MNHEY, CDR2 SVGAGI. The CDR3 runs 15 residues. This CDR3 reads CASSTHRGRVETQYF. The CDR3 nucleotides are TGTGCCAGCAGTACCCACAGGGGGCGCGTGGAGACCCAGTACTTC.

The V call is TRBV18, the J call TRBJ1-6; D gene unclear. Germline V CDR1 and CDR2: KGHSH, LQKENI. The germline V and J ends were trimmed by 2 bases and 9 bases, with 14 bases remaining between them. The CDR3 is made up of 15 amino acids. For the CDR3, the DNA is TGTGCCAGCTCACCAATGAGGCCGAGGGTTTCACCCCTCCACTTT. Translation: CASSPMRPRVSPLHF.

This sequence joins TRBV6-5 and TRBJ1-3; weak D call: TRBD1 (6 bases). The CDR3 sequence is 16 residues long. CDR1 is MNHEY, CDR2 SVGAGI, per germline. V gave up 0 bases and J gave up 0 bases, with 9 bases separating them. CDR3 sequence: CASSYSGQSSGNTIYF. For the CDR3, the DNA is TGTGCCAGCAGTTACTCTGGACAGAGCTCTGGAAACACCATATATTTT.

The chain joins TRBV7-2 to TRBJ2-2, with D perhaps being TRBD1 or TRBD2 (5 bases each). Germline CDR1 reads SGHTA; CDR2 reads FQGNSA. V was shortened by 5 bases and J by 3 bases, with 22 bases between the two germline ends. The CDR3 extends over 18 amino acids. Here the CDR3 reads CASSQGAGRVLHTGELFF. The CDR3 region has the DNA TGTGCCAGCAGCCAGGGCGCGGGTAGAGTCCTCCACACCGGGGAGCTGTTTTTT.